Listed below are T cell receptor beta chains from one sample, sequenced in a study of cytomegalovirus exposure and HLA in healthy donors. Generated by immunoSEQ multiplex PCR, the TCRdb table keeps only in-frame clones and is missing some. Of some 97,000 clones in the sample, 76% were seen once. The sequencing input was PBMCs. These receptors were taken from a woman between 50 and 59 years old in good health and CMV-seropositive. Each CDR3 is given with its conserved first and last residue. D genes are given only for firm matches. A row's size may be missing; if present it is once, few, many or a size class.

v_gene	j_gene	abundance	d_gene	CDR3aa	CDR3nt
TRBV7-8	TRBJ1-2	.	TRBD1	CASSLPRGQAPISAGYTF	TGTGCCAGCAGCCTACCCCGGGGACAGGCTCCCATCTCGGCTGGCTACACCTTC
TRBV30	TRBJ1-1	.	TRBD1	CAWGDPTGGNTEAFF	TGTGCCTGGGGAGATCCAACAGGGGGGAACACTGAAGCTTTCTTT
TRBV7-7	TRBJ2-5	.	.	CASSPGETQYF	TGTGCTAGCAGCCCCGGGGAGACCCAGTACTTC
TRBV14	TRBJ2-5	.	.	CASSQVRAGRETQYF	TGTGCCAGCAGCCAAGTTAGGGCGGGGCGAGAGACCCAGTACTTC
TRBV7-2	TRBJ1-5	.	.	CASSLAPGGQPQHF	TGTGCCAGCAGCTTAGCCCCGGGGGGACAGCCCCAGCATTTT
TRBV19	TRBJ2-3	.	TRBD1	CASSTLGQGETDTQYF	TGTGCCAGTAGTACCCTCGGACAGGGAGAGACAGATACGCAGTATTTT
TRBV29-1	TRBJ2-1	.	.	CSVRQGGGNEQFF	TGCAGCGTTCGACAGGGAGGAGGCAATGAGCAGTTCTTC
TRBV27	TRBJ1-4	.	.	CASKERANEKLFF	TGTGCCAGCAAAGAGAGGGCTAATGAAAAACTGTTTTTT
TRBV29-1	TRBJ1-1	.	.	CSVGGWTEAFF	TGCAGCGTGGGGGGGTGGACTGAAGCTTTCTTT
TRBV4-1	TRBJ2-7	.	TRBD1	CASSHIGTDYEQYF	TGCGCCAGCAGCCATATAGGGACAGACTACGAGCAGTACTTC
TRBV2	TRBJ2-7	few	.	CASSRAGLAYEQYF	TGTGCCAGCAGTAGAGCAGGATTAGCCTACGAGCAGTACTTC
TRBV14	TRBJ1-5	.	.	CAGSQGLGNQPQHF	TGTGCCGGCAGCCAGGGGCTCGGCAATCAGCCCCAGCATTTT
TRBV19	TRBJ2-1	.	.	CASSIVAVHYNEQFF	TGTGCCAGTAGTATAGTAGCGGTCCACTACAATGAGCAGTTCTTC
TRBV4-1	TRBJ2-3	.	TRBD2	CASSRIAGEQDTQYF	TGCGCCAGCAGCCGGATAGCGGGAGAGCAAGATACGCAGTATTTT
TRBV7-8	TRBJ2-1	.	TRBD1	CASSPGTGIDEQFF	TGTGCCAGCAGCCCCGGGACAGGGATCGATGAGCAGTTCTTC
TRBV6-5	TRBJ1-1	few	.	CASKPDSSNTEAFF	TGTGCCAGCAAACCAGACAGTTCGAACACTGAAGCTTTCTTT
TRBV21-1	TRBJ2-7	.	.	CASSKTGTAHYEQYF	TGTGCCAGCAGCAAGACCGGGACAGCTCACTACGAGCAGTACTTC
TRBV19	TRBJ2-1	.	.	CASTPWGGRVDNEQFF	TGTGCCAGTACCCCCTGGGGGGGGCGCGTAGACAATGAGCAGTTCTTC
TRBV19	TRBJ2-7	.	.	CASSINQGASYEQYF	TGTGCCAGTAGTATAAATCAGGGCGCATCCTACGAGCAGTACTTC